This T cell receptor (beta chain) was obtained from a study of T cell changes during pregnancy in multiple sclerosis. Produced via immunoSEQ multiplex PCR; TCRdb's table is partial and in-frame only. The sample shows approximately 49,000 clones, 85% to 95% of them seen only once. The CDR3 spans 16 residues. The V and J ends lost 1 base and 0 bases respectively, with 10 bases between them. Germline V gene data show CDR1 as SGHTA and CDR2 as FQGTGA. This clonotype originated in a female donor with multiple sclerosis, enrolled in a pregnancy study. The gene calls are TRBV7-3 and TRBJ2-1, with a tentative D call TRBD2 (6 bases). Specimen: peripheral blood, collected after pregnancy. Here the CDR3 reads CASSLISGSSYNEQFF. The CDR3 DNA reads TGTGCCAGCAGCTTAATTTCCGGGAGCTCCTACAATGAGCAGTTCTTC.